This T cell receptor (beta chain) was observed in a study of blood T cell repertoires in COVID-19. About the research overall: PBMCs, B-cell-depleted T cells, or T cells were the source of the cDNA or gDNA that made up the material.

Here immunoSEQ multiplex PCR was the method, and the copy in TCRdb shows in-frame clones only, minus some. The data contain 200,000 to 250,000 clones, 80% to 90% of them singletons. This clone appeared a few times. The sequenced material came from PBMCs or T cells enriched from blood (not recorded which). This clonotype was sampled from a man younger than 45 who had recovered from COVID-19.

Here the CDR3 DNA reads TGCAGCGCCCTCTGGGCCAGCGGCCAGCAGTATTTT. It translates to CSALWASGQQYF. The V and J genes are TRBV29-1 and TRBJ2-3; tentative D call: TRBD2 (5 bases). Germline loops: CDR1 SQVTM, CDR2 ANQGSEA. The V gene lost 7 bases and the J gene lost 11 bases, with 19 bases spanning the gap. The CDR3 is made up of 12 amino acids.